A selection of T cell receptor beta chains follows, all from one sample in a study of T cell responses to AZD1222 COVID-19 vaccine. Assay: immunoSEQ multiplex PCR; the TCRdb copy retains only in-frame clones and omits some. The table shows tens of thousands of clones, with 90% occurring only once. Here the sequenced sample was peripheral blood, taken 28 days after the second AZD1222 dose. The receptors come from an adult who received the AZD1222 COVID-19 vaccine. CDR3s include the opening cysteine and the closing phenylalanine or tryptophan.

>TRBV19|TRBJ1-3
CASSRTLFSGNTIYF
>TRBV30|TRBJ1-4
CAWVLPGHRSEKLFF
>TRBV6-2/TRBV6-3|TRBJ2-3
CASSPQPQDTQYF
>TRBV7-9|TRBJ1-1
CASSLTAEAFF
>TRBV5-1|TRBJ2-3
CASSLGAGAADTQYF
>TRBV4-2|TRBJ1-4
CASSRTGATATNEKLFF
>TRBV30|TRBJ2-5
CAGDDRQETQYF
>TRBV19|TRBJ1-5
CASSIVRNRGLYNQPQHF
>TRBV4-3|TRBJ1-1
CASSADRVNTEAFF
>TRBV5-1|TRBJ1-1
CASSFRHSGPDTEAFF
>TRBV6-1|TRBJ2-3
CASSPTGGTDTQYF
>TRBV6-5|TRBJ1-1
CASSNTGNTEAFF
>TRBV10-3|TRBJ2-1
CATTGLPQEQFF
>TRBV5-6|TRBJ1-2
CASSIQDRYGYTF
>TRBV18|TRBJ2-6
CASSPRDRVGGANVLTF
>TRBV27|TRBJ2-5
CASSRLAPRQETQYF
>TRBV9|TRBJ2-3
CASSVVTSGGTDTQYF
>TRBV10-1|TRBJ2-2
CASSEAGTGELFF
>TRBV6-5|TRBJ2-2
CASSRQGVYTGELFF
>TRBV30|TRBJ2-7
CAWTAGTYEQYF
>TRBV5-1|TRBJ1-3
CASGSGTAGNTIYF
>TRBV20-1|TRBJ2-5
CSAEHEETQYF
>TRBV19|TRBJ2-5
CASSRDQETQYF
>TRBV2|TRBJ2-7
CASSRQGVYEQYF
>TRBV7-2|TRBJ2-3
CASSPSGGAPDTQYF
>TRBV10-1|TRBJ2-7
CASSDEGQGRSYEQYF
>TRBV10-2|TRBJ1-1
CASTESGGTEAFF
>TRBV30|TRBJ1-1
CAWSLSSPNITEAFF
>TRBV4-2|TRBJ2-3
CASSQVSLDTQYF
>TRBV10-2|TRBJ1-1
CASRSPTNTEAFF
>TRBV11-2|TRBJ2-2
CASRLTGSGELFF
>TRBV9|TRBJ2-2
CASSVTGRSETGELFF
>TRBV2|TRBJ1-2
CASRTRTGEKGYTF
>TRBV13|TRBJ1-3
CASRDRGRGRSGNTIYF
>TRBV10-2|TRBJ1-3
CASSEQGTGNTIYF
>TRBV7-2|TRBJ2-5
CASSPGGPAETQYF
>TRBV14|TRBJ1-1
CASSQDLGMNTEAFF
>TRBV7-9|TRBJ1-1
CASSLRELEAFF
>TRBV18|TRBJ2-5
CASSPGRAPSETQYF
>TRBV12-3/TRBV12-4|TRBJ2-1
CASTSSRAGAFF
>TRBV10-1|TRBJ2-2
CASSPATGRNTGELFF
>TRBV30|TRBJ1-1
CAWSSAFF
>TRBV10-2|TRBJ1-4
CASTRGGGYGEKLFF
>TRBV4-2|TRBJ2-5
CASSQDWEGEETQYF
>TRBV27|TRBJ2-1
CASSFVGVAYNEQFF
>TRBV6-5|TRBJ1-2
CASSKTGTGVYGYTF
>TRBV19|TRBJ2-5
CASRVRGGEETQYF
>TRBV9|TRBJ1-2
CASSSSITGAGGYTF
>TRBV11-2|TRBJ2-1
CASSSAAGGRYEQFF
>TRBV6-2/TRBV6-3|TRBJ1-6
CASSQNRRTGGNSPLHF
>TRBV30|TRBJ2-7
CAWSTTGPGGMEYF
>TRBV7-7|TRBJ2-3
CASSKDTGFPGDTQYF
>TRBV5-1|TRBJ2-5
CASSLAAAVQETQYF
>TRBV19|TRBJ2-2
CASSASNTGELFF
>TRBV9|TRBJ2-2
CASKAAGTGELFF
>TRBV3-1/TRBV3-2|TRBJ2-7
CASSHFDFPYEQYF
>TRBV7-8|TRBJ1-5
CASSPGQGAAQPQHF
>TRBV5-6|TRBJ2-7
CASSLVAWTVSYEQYF
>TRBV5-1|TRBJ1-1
CASSLAWVNTEAFF